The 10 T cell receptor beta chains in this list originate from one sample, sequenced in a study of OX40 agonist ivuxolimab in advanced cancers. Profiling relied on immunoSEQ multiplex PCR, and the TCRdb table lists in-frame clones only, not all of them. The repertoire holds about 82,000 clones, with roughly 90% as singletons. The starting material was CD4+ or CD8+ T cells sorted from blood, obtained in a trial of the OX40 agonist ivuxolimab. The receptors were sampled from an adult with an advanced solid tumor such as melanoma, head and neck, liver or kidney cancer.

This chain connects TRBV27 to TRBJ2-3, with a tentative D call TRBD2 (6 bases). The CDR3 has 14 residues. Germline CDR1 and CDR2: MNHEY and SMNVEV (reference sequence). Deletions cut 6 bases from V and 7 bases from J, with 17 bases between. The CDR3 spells CASSFGGARNTQYF. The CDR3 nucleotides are TGTGCCAGCAGCTTCGGGGGTGCGCGGAATACGCAGTATTTT.

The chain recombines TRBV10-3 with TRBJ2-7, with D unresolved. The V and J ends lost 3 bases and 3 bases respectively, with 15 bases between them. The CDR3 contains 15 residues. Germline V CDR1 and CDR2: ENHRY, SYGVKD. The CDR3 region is CAISDVVVENYEQYF. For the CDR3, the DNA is TGTGCCATCAGTGACGTAGTGGTGGAAAACTACGAGCAGTACTTC.

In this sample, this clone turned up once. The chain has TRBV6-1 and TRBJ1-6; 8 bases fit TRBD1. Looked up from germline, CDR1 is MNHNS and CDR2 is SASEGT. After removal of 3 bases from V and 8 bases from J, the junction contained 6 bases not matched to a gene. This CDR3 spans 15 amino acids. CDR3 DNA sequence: TGTGCCAGCAGTGACCCGGACAGGGCGGATTCACCCCTCCACTTT. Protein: CASSDPDRADSPLHF.

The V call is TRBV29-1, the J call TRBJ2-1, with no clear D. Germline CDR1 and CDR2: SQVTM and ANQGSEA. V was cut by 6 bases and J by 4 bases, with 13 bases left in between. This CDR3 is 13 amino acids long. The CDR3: CSVRRPNYNEQFF. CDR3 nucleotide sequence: TGCAGCGTCCGACGCCCGAATTACAATGAGCAGTTCTTC.

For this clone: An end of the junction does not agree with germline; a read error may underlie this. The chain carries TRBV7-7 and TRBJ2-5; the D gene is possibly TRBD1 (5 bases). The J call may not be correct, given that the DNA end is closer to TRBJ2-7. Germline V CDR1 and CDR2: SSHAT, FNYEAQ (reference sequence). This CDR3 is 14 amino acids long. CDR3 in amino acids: CASRVQRLHYEQYF. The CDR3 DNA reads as TGTGCTAGCAGGGTACAGAGACTGCACTACGAGCAGTACTTC.

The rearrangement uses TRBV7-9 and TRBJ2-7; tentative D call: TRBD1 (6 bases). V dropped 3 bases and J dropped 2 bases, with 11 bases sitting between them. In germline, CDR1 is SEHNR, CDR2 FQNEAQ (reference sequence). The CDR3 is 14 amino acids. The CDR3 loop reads CASSFYRDPYEQYF. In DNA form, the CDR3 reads TGTGCCAGCAGCTTCTACAGGGACCCCTACGAGCAGTACTTC.

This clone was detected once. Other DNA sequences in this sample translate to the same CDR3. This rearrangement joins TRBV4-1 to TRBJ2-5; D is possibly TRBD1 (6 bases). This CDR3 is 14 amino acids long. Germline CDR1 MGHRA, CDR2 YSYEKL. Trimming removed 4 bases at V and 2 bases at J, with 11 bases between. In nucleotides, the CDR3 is TGCGCCAGCAGCCCCCGGGACAATCAAGAGACCCAGTACTTC. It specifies CASSPRDNQETQYF.

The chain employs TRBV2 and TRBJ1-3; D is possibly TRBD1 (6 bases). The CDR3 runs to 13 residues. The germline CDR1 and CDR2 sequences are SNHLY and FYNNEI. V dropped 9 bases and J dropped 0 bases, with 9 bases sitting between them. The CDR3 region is CASRTASGNTIYF. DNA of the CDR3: TGTGCCAGTAGGACAGCCTCTGGAAACACCATATATTTT.

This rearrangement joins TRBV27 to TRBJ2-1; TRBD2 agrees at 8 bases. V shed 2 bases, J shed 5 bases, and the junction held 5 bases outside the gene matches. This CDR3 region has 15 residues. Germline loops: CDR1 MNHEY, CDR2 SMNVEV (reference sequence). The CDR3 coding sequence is TGTGCCAGCAGTTTAGGGCTAGCGGGTAACAATGAGCAGTTCTTC. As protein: CASSLGLAGNNEQFF.

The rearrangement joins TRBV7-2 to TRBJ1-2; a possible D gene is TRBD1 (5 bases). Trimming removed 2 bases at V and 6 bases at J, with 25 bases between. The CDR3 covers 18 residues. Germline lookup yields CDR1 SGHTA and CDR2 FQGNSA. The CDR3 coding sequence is TGTGCCAGCAGCTTATGGGGCGGGGAGGATACTATTTTGGATGGCTACACCTTC. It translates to CASSLWGGEDTILDGYTF.